This is a list of T cell receptor beta chains from one sample in a study of chemoradiotherapy in HPV16-positive cancers. The repertoire was sequenced with immunoSEQ multiplex PCR; TCRdb's copy has only in-frame clones and lacks some. Among about 17,000 clones listed, 90% were seen once. The sample was blood, taken from a patient who underwent chemoradiotherapy. The receptors were gathered from a human donor with HPV-associated anogenital cancer. Each CDR3 is given with its conserved first and last residue. Only part of the rows carry a size: once, few, many, or a class if the clone is expanded.

cdr3_length | j_call | clone_size | v_call | cdr3_aa
18 | TRBJ2-1 | . | TRBV7-9 | CASSLPLNTGGAYNEQFF
13 | TRBJ2-3 | . | TRBV7-9 | CASSLSGTGTQYF
15 | TRBJ2-3 | . | TRBV11-2 | CASSLAGGSTDTQYF
19 | TRBJ2-6 | . | TRBV14 | CASSPTWGTDFSGANVLTF
16 | TRBJ1-1 | . | TRBV5-1 | CASSVFQTGLNTEAFF
17 | TRBJ2-6 | once | TRBV19 | CASSIRQGRTGANVLTF
16 | TRBJ2-5 | . | TRBV4-1 | CASSQDGTGNQETQYF
15 | TRBJ2-3 | few | TRBV9 | CASSPTGLSTDTQYF
14 | TRBJ1-4 | few | TRBV5-5 | CASSAVGQGEKLFF
14 | TRBJ1-2 | . | TRBV18 | CASSPDSGNYGYTF
14 | TRBJ1-1 | . | TRBV14 | CASSQEAGIGEAFF
12 | TRBJ1-2 | . | TRBV5-1 | CASSPDRDGYTF
13 | TRBJ2-3 | . | TRBV7-9 | CASSPHSTDTQYF
13 | TRBJ1-4 | . | TRBV19 | CASSGGWNEKLFF
14 | TRBJ1-4 | . | TRBV5-1 | CASSSDSPNEKLFF
15 | TRBJ1-1 | . | TRBV19 | CASTPLQGMNTEAFF
12 | TRBJ1-2 | . | TRBV27 | CASSSGAYGYTF
14 | TRBJ1-5 | . | TRBV4-1 | CASSQVGSNQPQHF
15 | TRBJ2-1 | . | TRBV29-1 | CSVIHRGGLSNEQFF
13 | TRBJ2-1 | once | TRBV7-9 | CASSPRLEYEQFF
14 | TRBJ1-2 | . | TRBV30 | CAWTPQAGVGGYTF
12 | TRBJ1-6 | . | TRBV30 | CAWRDRNSPLHF
16 | TRBJ1-1 | . | TRBV10-3 | CATKYGTRGEGTEAFF
16 | TRBJ2-6 | . | TRBV11-2 | CASSDARVSGANVLTF
13 | TRBJ2-5 | . | TRBV12-5 | CASGLGVQETQYF
14 | TRBJ2-5 | . | TRBV7-8 | CASSLVGQAETQYF
15 | TRBJ2-2 | . | TRBV9 | CASSGTGANTGELFF
16 | TRBJ2-3 | . | TRBV5-4 | CATEPPTSGLVRTQYF
14 | TRBJ1-3 | . | TRBV7-6 | CASSLELRTGTIYF
14 | TRBJ1-6 | once | TRBV2 | CASSEGQEGSPLHF
13 | TRBJ1-1 | few | TRBV30 | CAWSITGGTEAFF
17 | TRBJ1-3 | . | TRBV9 | CASSVASGKSSGNTIYF
13 | TRBJ2-7 | once | TRBV6-5 | CASSPAGNYEQYF
14 | TRBJ2-3 | . | TRBV7-9 | CASSLERGSDTQYF
15 | TRBJ2-1 | . | TRBV29-1 | CSVDPFGSGGNEQFF
13 | TRBJ1-6 | . | TRBV7-9 | CASSLTDNSPLHF
12 | TRBJ1-5 | . | TRBV7-9 | CASSSQNQPQHF
18 | TRBJ2-1 | . | TRBV5-1 | CASSLVFRVRSSYNEQFF
14 | TRBJ1-6 | few | TRBV2 | CASSVPQGYSPLHF
15 | TRBJ2-4 | . | TRBV7-9 | CASSLGDAAKNIQYF
17 | TRBJ2-5 | . | TRBV30 | CAWSPLGASGGPETQYF